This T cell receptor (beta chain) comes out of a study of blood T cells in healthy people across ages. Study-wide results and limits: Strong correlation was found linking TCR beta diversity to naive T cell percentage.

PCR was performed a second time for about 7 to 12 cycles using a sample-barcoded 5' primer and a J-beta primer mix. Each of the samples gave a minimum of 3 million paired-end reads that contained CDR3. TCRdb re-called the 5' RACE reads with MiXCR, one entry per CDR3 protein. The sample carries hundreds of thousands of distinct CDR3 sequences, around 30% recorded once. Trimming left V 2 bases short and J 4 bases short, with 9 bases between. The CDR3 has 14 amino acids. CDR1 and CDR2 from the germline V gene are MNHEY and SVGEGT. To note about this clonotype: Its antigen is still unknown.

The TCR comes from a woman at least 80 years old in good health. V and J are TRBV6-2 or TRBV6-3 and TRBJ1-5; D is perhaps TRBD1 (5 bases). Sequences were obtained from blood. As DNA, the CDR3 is TGTGCCAGCAGTTACGGGGCAACGAATCAGCCCCAGCATTTT. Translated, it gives CASSYGATNQPQHF.